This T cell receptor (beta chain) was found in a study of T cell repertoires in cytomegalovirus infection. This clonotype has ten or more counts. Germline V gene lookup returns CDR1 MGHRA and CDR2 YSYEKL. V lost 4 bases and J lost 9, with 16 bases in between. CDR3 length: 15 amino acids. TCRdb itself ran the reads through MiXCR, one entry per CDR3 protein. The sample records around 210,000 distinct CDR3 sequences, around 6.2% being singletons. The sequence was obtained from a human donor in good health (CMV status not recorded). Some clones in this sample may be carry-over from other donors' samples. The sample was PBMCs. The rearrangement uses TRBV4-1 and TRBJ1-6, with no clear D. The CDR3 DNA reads TGCGCCAGCAGCCCCGGAGAGGGAACGGCTTCACCCCTCCACTTT. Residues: CASSPGEGTASPLHF.